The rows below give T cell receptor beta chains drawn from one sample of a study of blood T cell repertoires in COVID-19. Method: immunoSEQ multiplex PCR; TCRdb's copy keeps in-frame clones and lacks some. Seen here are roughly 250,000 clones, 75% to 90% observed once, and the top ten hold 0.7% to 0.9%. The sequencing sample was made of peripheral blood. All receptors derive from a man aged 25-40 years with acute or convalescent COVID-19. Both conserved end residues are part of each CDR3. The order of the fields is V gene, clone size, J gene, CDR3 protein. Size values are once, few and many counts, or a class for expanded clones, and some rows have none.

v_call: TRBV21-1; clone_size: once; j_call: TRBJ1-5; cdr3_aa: CASSSRGVMGNQPQHF
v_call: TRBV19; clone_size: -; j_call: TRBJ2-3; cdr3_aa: CASTLVGEDTDTQYF
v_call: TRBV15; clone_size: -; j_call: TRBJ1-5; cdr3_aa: CATSREGGPQPQHF
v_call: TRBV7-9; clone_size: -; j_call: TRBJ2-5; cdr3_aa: CASSLGGGETQYF
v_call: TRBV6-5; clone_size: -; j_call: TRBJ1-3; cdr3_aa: CASSYSRVSGNTIYF
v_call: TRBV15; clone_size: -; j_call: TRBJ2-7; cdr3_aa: CATSRDRGREQYF
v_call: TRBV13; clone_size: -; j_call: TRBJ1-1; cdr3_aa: CASSSPTGMNTEAFF
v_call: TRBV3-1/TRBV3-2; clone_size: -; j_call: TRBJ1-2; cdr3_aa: CASSQLGQGYGYTF
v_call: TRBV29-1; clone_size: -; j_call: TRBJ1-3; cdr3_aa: CSVDRGNTIYF
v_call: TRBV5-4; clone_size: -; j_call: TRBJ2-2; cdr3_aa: CASSPAGVYTGELFF
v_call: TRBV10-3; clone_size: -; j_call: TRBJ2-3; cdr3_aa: CAISGSTDTQYF
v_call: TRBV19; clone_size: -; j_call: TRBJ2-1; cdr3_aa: CASGGTSGRVSTYNEQFF
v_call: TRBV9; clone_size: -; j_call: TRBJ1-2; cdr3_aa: CASSVNRAGGGYTF
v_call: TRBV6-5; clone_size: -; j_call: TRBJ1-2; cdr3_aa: CASSYDSDTAYGYTF
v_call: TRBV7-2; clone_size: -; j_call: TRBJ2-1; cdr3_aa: CASRLAGRGSEQFF
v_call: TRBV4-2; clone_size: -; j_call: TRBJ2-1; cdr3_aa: CASSQGAYSYNEQFF
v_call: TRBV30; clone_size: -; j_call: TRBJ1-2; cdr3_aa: CAWSVNGPYGYTF
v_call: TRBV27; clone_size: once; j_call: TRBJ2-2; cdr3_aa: CASSLYSISGELFF
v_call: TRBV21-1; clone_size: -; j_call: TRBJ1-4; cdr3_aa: CASSGLLGEGEKLFF
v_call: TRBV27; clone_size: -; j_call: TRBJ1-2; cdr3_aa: CASSLIGQGFYGYTF
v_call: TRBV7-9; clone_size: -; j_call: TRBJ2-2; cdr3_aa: CASSQAGGAGELFF
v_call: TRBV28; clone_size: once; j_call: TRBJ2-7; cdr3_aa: CASIPGGTLHEQYF
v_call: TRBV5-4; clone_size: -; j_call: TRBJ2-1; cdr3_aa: CASSLPGDRMFEQFF